The TCR beta chain under discussion was sequenced for a study of blood T cells in healthy people across ages. The CDR3 sequence is 14 residues long. Per the germline V gene, CDR1 is SNHLY and CDR2 is FYNNEI. V shed 6 bases, J shed 5 bases, and the junction held 5 bases outside the gene matches. Primers used in a second PCR of roughly 6 to 12 cycles were a sample-barcoded 5' primer and a J-beta primer mix. Each CDR3 protein is one row after TCRdb ran MiXCR on the 5' RACE reads. The table lists some 930,000 distinct CDR3 sequences, about 28% of them singletons. The same sample was also used in a study of T cells of mothers and their children.

V gene TRBV2 combines with J gene TRBJ1-5; 9 positions agree with TRBD1. Sequencing was done on a sample of blood. The sequence derives from a middle-aged woman in good health. The CDR3 sequence is CASRPWDRDQPQHF. For the CDR3, the DNA is TGTGCCAGCAGGCCATGGGACAGGGATCAGCCCCAGCATTTT.